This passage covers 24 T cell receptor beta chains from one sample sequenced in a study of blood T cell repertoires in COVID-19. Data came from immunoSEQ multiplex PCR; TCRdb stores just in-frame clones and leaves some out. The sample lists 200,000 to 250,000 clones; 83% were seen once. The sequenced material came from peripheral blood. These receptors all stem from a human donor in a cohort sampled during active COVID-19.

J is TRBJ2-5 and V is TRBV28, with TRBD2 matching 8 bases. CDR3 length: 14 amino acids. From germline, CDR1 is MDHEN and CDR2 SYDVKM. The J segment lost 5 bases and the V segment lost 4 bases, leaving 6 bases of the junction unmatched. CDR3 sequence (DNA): TGTGCCAGCAGTTCCCGCCGGGGGGGGGAGACCCAGTACTTC. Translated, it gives CASSSRRGGETQYF.

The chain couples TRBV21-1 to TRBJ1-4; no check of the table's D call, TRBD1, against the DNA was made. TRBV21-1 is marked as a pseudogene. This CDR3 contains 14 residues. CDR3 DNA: TGTGCCAGCAGCAAGGACAGGGGAGACGAAAAACTGTTTTTT. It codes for CASSKDRGDEKLFF.

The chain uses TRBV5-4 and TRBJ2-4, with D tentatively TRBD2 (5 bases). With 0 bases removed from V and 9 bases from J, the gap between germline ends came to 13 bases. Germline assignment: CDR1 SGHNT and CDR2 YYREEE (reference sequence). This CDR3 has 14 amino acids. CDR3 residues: CASSLDRSGGIQYF. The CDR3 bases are TGTGCCAGCAGCTTGGATAGGAGCGGCGGCATTCAGTACTTC.

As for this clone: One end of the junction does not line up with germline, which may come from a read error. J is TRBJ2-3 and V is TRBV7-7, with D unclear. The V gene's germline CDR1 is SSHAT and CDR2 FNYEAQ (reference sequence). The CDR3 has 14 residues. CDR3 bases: TGTGCTAGCAGCTTAGGTGAGAGCACAGATACGCAGTATTTT. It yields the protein CASSLGESTDTQYF.

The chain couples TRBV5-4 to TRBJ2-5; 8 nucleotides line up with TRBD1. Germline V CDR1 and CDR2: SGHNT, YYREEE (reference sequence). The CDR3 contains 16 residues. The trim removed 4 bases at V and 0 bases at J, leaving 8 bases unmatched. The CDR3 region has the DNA TGTGCCAGCAGCCCCGGACAGGGAACCTACCAAGAGACCCAGTACTTC. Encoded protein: CASSPGQGTYQETQYF.

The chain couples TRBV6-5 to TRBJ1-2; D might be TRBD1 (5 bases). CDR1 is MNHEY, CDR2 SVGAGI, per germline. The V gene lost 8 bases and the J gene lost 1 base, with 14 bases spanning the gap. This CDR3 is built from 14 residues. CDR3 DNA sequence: TGTGCCAGCGGTTGGAGGGGAAGTAACTATGGCTACACCTTC. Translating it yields CASGWRGSNYGYTF.

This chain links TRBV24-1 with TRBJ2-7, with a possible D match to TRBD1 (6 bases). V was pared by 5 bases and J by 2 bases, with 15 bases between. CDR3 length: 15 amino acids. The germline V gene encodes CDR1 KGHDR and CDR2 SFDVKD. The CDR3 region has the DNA TGTGCCACCAGTGTTCGGACAGCGCTAACCTACGAGCAGTACTTC. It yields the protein CATSVRTALTYEQYF.

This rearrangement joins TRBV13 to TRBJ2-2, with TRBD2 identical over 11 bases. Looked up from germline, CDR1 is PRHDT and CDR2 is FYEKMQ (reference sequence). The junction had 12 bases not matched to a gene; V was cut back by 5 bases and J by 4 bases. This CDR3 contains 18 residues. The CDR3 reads CASSDRLGTSGTTGELFF. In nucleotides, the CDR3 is TGTGCCAGCAGCGACCGCCTGGGGACTAGCGGAACCACCGGGGAGCTGTTTTTT.

The CDR3 region is CASSTEGYGYTF. DNA of the CDR3: TGTGCCAGCAGCACGGAGGGCTATGGCTACACCTTC. The chain couples TRBV6-2 or TRBV6-3 to TRBJ1-2, with D uncertain. V lost 6 bases and J lost 4, with 9 bases in between. CDR1 is MNHEY, CDR2 SVGEGT, per germline. This CDR3 is built from 12 residues.

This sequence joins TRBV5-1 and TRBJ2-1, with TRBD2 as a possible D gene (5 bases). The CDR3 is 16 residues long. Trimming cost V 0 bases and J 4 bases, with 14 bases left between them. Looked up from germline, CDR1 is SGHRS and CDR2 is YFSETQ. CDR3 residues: CASSLGSLRGYNEQFF. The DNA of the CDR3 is TGCGCCAGCAGCTTGGGAAGCCTGAGAGGGTACAATGAGCAGTTCTTC.

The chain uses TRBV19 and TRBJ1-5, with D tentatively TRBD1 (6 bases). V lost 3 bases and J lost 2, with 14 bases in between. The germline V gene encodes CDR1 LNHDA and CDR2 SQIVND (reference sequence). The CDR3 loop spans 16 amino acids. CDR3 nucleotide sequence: TGTGCCAGTAGTATCACGGGGGGCGGGGGCAATCAGCCCCAGCATTTT. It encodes CASSITGGGGNQPQHF.

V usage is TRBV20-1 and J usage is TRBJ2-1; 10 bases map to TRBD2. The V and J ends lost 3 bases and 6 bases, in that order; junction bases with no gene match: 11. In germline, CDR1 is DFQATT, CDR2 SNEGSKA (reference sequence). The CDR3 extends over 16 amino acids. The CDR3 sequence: CSASPGLAGVGNEQFF. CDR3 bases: TGCAGTGCTAGTCCCGGGCTAGCGGGAGTAGGCAATGAGCAGTTCTTC.

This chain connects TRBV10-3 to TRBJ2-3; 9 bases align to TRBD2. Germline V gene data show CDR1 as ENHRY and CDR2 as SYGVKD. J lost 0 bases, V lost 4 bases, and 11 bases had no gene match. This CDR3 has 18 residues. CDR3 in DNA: TGTGCCATCAGTGGGGGGGTAATGGCGGGAGGGAGCACAGATACGCAGTATTTT. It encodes CAISGGVMAGGSTDTQYF.

CDR3 bases: TGTGCCAGCAGCTTAGCGCGGGACTACACTGAAGCTTTCTTT. Its protein product is CASSLARDYTEAFF. V and J are TRBV7-9 and TRBJ1-1, with a possible D match to TRBD1 (5 bases). V lost 0 bases and J lost 3, with 8 bases in between. CDR1 and CDR2 (germline): SEHNR, FQNEAQ (reference sequence). There are 14 residues in the CDR3.

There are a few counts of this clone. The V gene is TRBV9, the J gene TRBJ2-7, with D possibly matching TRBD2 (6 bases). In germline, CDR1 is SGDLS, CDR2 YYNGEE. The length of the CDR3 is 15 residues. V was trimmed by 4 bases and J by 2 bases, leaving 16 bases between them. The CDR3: CASSQGTADTYEQYF. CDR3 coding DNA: TGTGCCAGCAGCCAAGGGACTGCGGACACCTACGAGCAGTACTTC.

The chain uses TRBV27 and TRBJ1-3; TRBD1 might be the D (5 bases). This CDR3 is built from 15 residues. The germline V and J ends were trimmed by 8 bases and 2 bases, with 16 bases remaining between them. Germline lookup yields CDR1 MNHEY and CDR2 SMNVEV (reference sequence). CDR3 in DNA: TGTGCCAGCGGTCTGCGGGGGGGAACTGGAAACACCATATATTTT. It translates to CASGLRGGTGNTIYF.

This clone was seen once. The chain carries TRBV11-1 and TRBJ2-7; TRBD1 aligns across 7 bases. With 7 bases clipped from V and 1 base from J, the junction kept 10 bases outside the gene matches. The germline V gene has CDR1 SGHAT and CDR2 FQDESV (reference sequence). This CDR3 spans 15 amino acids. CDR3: CASTSQTGASYEQYF. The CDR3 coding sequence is TGTGCCAGCACCTCCCAAACAGGGGCTTCCTACGAGCAGTACTTC.

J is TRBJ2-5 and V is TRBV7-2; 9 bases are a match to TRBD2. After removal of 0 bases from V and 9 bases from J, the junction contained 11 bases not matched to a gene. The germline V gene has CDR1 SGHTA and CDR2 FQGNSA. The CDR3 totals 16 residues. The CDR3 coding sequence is TGTGCCAGCAGCTTAGCGCCAGCGGGGGGCCCCGGGGCCCAGTACTTC. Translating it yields CASSLAPAGGPGAQYF.

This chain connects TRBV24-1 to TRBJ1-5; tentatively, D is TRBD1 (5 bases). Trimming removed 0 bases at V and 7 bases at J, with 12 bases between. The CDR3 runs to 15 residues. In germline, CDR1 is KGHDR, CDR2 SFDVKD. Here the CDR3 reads CATSDLGQGRQPQHF. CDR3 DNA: TGTGCCACCAGTGATTTGGGGCAGGGTAGGCAGCCCCAGCATTTT.

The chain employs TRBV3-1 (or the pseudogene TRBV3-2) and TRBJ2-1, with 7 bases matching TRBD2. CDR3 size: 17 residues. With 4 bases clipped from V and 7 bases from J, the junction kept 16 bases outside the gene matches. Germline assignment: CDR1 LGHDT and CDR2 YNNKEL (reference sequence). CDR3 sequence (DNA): TGTGCCAGCAGCCCTAATTTTCCCGGGAGGATCTTAAATGAGCAGTTCTTC. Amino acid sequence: CASSPNFPGRILNEQFF.

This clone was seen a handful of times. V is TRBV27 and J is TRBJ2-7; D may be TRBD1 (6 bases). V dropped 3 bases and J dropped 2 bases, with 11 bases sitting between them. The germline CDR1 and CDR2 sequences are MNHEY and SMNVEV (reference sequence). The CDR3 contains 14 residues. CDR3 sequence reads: CASSLGAGPYEQYF. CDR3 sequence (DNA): TGTGCCAGCAGTTTGGGGGCAGGGCCCTACGAGCAGTACTTC.

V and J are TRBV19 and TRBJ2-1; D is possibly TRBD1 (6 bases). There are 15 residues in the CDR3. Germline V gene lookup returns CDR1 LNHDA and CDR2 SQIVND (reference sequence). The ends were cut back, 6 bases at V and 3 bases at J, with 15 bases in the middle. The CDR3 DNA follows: TGTGCCAGTAGGGCCGGGACAACTTACTACAATGAGCAGTTCTTC. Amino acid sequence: CASRAGTTYYNEQFF.

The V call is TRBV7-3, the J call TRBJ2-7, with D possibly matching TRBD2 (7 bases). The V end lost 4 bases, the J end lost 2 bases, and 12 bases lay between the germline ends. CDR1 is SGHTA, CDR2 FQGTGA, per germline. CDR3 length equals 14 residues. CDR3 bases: TGTGCCAGCAGCTCCCAAGGGGGGGCCTACGAGCAGTACTTC. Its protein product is CASSSQGGAYEQYF.

CDR3 nucleotide sequence: TGTGCCAGTAGTTCGGGACTGCTAAATGAAAAACTGTTTTTT. As protein: CASSSGLLNEKLFF. The V gene is TRBV19, the J gene TRBJ1-4; D perhaps matches TRBD1 (5 bases). V lost 5 bases and J 5 bases, leaving 12 bases between the germline ends. The CDR3 runs to 14 residues. Germline lookup yields CDR1 LNHDA and CDR2 SQIVND (reference sequence).